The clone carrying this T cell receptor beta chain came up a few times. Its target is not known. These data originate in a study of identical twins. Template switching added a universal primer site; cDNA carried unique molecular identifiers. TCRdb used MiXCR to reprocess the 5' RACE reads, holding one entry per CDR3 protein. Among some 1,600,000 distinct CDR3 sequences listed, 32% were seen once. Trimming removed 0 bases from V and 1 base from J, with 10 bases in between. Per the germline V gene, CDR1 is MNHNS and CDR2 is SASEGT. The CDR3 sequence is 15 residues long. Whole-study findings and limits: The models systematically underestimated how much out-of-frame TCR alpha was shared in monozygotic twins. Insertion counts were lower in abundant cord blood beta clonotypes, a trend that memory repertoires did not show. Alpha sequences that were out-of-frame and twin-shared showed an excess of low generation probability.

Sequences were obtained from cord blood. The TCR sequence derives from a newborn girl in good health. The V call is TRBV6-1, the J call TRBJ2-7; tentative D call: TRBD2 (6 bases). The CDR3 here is CASSEALGLSYEQYF. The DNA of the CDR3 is TGTGCCAGCAGTGAAGCGCTAGGACTATCCTACGAGCAGTACTTC.